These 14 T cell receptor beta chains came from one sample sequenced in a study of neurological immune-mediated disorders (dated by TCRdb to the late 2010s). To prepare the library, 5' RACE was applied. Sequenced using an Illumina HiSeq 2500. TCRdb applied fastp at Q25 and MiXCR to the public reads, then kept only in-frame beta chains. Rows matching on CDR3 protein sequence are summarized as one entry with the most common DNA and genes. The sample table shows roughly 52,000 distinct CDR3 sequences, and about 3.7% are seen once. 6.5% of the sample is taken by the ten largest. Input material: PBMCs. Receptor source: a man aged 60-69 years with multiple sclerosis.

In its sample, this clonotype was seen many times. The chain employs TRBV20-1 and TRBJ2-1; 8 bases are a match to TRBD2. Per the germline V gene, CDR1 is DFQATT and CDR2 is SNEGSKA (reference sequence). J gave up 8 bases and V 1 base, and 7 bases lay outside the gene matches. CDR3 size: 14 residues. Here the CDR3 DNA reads TGCAGTGCTAGAGCGGGGGGGAGGATCCATGAGCAGTTCTTC. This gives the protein CSARAGGRIHEQFF.

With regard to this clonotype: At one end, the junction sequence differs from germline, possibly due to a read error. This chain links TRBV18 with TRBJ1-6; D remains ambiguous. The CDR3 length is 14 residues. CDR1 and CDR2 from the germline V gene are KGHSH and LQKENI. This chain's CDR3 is CASSPRAENSTLNF. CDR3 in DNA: TGTGCCAGCTCACCTAGGGCAGAAAATTCAACCCTCAACTTT.

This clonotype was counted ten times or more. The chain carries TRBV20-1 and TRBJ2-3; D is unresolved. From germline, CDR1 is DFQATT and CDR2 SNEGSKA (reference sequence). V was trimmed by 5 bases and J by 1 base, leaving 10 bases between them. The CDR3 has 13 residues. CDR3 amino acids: CSAEHRGTDTQYF. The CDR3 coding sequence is TGCAGTGCTGAACATAGGGGCACAGATACGCAGTATTTT.

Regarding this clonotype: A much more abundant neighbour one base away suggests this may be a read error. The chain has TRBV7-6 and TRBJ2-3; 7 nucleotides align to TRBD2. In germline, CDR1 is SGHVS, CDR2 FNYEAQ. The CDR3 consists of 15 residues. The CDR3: CASSLTAGYTVTQYF. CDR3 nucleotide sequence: TGTGCCAGCAGCTTAACAGCGGGGTACACAGTTACGCAGTATTTT.

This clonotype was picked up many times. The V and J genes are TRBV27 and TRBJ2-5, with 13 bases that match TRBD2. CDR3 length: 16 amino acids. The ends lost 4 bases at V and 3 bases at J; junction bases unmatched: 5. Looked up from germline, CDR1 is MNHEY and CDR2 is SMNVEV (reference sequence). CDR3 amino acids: CASSWTSGRDEETQYF. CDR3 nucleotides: TGTGCCAGCAGTTGGACTAGCGGGAGAGATGAAGAGACCCAGTACTTC.

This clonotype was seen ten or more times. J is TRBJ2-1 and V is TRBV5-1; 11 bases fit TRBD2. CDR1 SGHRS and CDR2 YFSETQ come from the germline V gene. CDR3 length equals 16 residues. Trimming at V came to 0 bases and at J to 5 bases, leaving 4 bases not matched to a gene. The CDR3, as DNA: TGCGCCAGCAGCTTGGCGGGGACTAGCGGTAACAATGAGCAGTTCTTC. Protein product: CASSLAGTSGNNEQFF. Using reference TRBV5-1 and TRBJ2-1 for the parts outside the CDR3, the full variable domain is KAGVTQTPRYLIKTRGQQVTLSCSPISGHRSVSWYQQTPGQGLQFLFEYFSETQRNKGNFPGRFSGRQFSNSRSEMNVSTLELGDSALYLCASSLAGTSGNNEQFFGPGTRLTVL.

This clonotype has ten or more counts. CDR3 coding DNA: TGTGCCAGCAGTGAACCAAGGACAGGATATGAAGCTTTCTTT. Its translation: CASSEPRTGYEAFF. The chain recombines TRBV6-1 with TRBJ1-1; 7 positions match TRBD1. J was trimmed by 7 bases and V by 2 bases; bases with no gene match: 7. Germline CDR1 and CDR2: MNHNS and SASEGT. The CDR3 consists of 14 residues.

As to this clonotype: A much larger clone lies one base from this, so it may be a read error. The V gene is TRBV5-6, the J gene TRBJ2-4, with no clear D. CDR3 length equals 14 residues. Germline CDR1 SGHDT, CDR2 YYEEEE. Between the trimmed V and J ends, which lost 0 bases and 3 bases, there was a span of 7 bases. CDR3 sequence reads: CASSLGLDKNIQYF. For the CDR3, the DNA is TGTGCCAGCAGCTTGGGCCTAGACAAAAACATTCAGTACTTC.

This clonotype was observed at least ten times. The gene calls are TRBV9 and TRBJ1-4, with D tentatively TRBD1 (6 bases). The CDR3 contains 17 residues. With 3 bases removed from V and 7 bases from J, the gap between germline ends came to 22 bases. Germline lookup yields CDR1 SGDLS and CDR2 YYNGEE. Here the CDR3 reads CASSARGGGAQIEKLFF. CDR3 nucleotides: TGTGCCAGCAGCGCCAGGGGAGGAGGAGCCCAAATTGAAAAACTGTTTTTT.

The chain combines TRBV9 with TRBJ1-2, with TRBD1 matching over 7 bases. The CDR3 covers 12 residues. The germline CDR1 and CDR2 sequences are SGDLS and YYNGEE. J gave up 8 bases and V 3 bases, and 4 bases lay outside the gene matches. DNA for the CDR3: TGTGCCAGCAGCGGACAGGGTGAAGGCTACACCTTC. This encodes CASSGQGEGYTF.

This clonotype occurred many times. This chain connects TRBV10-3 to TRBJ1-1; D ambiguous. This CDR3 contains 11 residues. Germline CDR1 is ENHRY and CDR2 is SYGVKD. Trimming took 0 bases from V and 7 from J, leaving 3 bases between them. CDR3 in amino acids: CAISESYEAFF. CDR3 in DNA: TGTGCCATCAGTGAGTCCTATGAAGCTTTCTTT.

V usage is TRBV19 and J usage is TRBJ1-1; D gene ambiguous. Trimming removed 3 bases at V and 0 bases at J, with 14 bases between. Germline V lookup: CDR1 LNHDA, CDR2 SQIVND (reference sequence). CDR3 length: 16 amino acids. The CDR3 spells CASSIRFGRLNTEAFF. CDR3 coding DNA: TGTGCCAGTAGTATTCGTTTTGGACGCTTGAACACTGAAGCTTTCTTT.

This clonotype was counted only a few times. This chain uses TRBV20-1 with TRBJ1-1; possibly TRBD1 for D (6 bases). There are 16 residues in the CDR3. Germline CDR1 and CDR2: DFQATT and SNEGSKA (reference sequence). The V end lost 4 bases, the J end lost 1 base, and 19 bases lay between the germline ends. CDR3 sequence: CSAKNRVAVANTEAFF. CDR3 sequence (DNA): TGCAGTGCTAAAAACAGGGTTGCTGTTGCGAACACTGAAGCTTTCTTT.

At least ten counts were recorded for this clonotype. The CDR3 nucleotides are TGCAGTGCCTACCCCCCTGGTCGCGCATTGGGAACTGAAGCTTTCTTT. It encodes CSAYPPGRALGTEAFF. V is TRBV20-1 and J is TRBJ1-1; unclear D gene. Germline assignment: CDR1 DFQATT and CDR2 SNEGSKA (reference sequence). Trimming shortened V by 6 bases and J by 5 bases, and 25 bases separated the two germline ends. CDR3 length: 16 amino acids.